These 13 T cell receptor beta chains originate from one sample sequenced in a study of Tregs in tolerant kidney transplant recipients. TCRdb's table, derived via immunoSEQ multiplex PCR, lists solely in-frame clones and lacks some. Of approximately 90,000 clones listed, around nine tenths were seen once; the top ten hold about 4.9%. The material sequenced was CD8+ T cells from blood. These TCRs come from a human donor in good health.

The CDR3 loop is CASSVGGAEYEQYF. The CDR3 region has the DNA TGTGCCAGCAGCGTAGGGGGGGCCGAATACGAGCAGTACTTC. This rearrangement joins TRBV9 to TRBJ2-7; D may be TRBD1 or TRBD2 (6 bases each). The CDR3 covers 14 residues. Germline V lookup: CDR1 SGDLS, CDR2 YYNGEE. V was shortened by 0 bases and J by 4 bases, with 11 bases between the two germline ends.

The chain employs TRBV11-2 and TRBJ2-3; the D is unclear. The CDR3 sequence is 12 residues long. The germline gives CDR1 SGHAT, CDR2 FQNNGV. With 2 bases removed from V and 6 bases from J, the gap between germline ends came to 6 bases. CDR3 protein: CASSLSPDTQYF. The CDR3 DNA reads as TGTGCCAGCAGCTTATCACCGGATACGCAGTATTTT.

V gene TRBV2 combines with J gene TRBJ1-3; D not certain. The CDR3 has 15 residues. From germline, CDR1 is SNHLY and CDR2 FYNNEI. V lost 6 bases and J 0 bases, leaving 12 bases between the germline ends. The CDR3 is CASRGSVNSGNTIYF. The CDR3 region has the DNA TGTGCCAGCAGGGGTAGTGTCAACTCTGGAAACACCATATATTTT. Full variable domain (outside the CDR3, taken from reference TRBV2 and TRBJ1-3): EPEVTQTPSHQVTQMGQEVILRCVPISNHLYFYWYRQILGQKVEFLVSFYNNEISEKSEIFDDQFSVERPDGSNFTLKIRSTKLEDSAMYFCASRGSVNSGNTIYFGEGSWLTVV.

With regard to this clone: At one end, the junction sequence differs from germline, possibly due to a read error. The chain employs TRBV7-6 and TRBJ2-3; 8 bases agree with TRBD2. Germline assignment: CDR1 SGHVS and CDR2 FNYEAQ. The length of the CDR3 is 15 residues. The DNA of the CDR3 is TGTGCCAGCAGCTCCCCGGGAGGGCTCACAAATACGCAGTATTTT. It is translated as CASSSPGGLTNTQYF.

The rearrangement links TRBV6-5 to TRBJ1-4; 10 bases line up with TRBD1. CDR1 is MNHEY and CDR2 is SVGAGI in the germline V gene. This CDR3 contains 15 residues. The J segment lost 1 base and the V segment lost 5 bases, leaving 1 base of the junction unmatched. CDR3 DNA sequence: TGTGCCAGCAGTCGGGACAGGGGAACTAATGAAAAACTGTTTTTT. Its translation is CASSRDRGTNEKLFF.

The chain has TRBV4-1 and TRBJ2-7; 13 bases align to TRBD2. The CDR3 loop spans 19 amino acids. Germline CDR1 reads MGHRA; CDR2 reads YSYEKL. The V segment lost 4 bases and the J segment 0 bases; nucleotides outside the gene matches: 12. This chain's CDR3 is CASSLRTGLAGESSYEQYF. DNA for the CDR3: TGCGCCAGCAGCCTCCGAACAGGACTAGCGGGGGAGAGCTCCTACGAGCAGTACTTC.

The chain combines TRBV11-2 with TRBJ2-3; TRBD1 or TRBD2 may be the D gene (5 bases each). Germline-derived CDR1 and CDR2 are SGHAT and FQNNGV. V was trimmed by 2 bases and J by 2 bases, leaving 14 bases between them. CDR3 length equals 16 residues. The CDR3 sequence is CASSLKGRGHTDTQYF. In DNA, the CDR3 is TGTGCCAGCAGCTTAAAGGGGCGAGGGCACACAGATACGCAGTATTTT.

The rearrangement uses TRBV6-1 and TRBJ2-5; possible D gene TRBD1, 6 bases. V lost 8 bases and J 2 bases, leaving 12 bases between the germline ends. CDR3 length: 13 residues. The V gene's germline CDR1 is MNHNS and CDR2 SASEGT. CDR3 sequence reads: CASEQGWQETQYF. The DNA of the CDR3 is TGTGCCAGCGAACAGGGCTGGCAAGAGACCCAGTACTTC.

The genes are TRBV27 and TRBJ2-7; the match to TRBD1 covers 8 bases. This CDR3 has 14 residues. The V gene's germline CDR1 is MNHEY and CDR2 SMNVEV (reference sequence). Trimming cost V 5 bases and J 5 bases; bases outside gene matches: 8. The CDR3 sequence: CASSEYQGAHEQYF. The CDR3 DNA is TGTGCCAGCAGTGAATACCAGGGGGCCCACGAGCAGTACTTC.

The gene calls are TRBV29-1 and TRBJ2-7; 9 positions agree with TRBD1. Germline CDR1 and CDR2: SQVTM and ANQGSEA. This CDR3 has 12 amino acids. With 6 bases clipped from V and 4 bases from J, the junction kept 4 bases outside the gene matches. CDR3 nucleotides: TGCAGCGTGGAACAGGGGGCATACGAGCAGTACTTC. Translated: CSVEQGAYEQYF.

The V call is TRBV27, the J call TRBJ2-7; perhaps D is TRBD1 or TRBD2 (6 bases each). The germline CDR1 and CDR2 sequences are MNHEY and SMNVEV (reference sequence). Trimming stripped 1 base from V and 3 bases from J, with 16 bases between. The CDR3 extends over 16 amino acids. CDR3 nucleotides: TGTGCCAGCAGTTTATTGGGGGGCAGGGTTAACTACGAGCAGTACTTC. Amino acids: CASSLLGGRVNYEQYF.

Regarding this clone: An end of the junction does not agree with germline; a read error may underlie this. The chain is built from TRBV5-4 and TRBJ2-7, with D perhaps assigned TRBD1 or TRBD2 (5 bases each). Germline-derived CDR1 and CDR2 are SGHNT and YYREEE (reference sequence). The CDR3 spans 14 residues. This CDR3 is CASGLRDGPYEQYF. The DNA for the CDR3 is TGTGCCAGCGGCTTAAGGGACGGTCCCTACGAGCAGTACTTC.

In the case of this clone: At one end, the junction sequence differs from germline, possibly due to a read error. The same CDR3 arises from other DNA sequences in this sample as well. The CDR3 coding sequence is TGCGCCAGCAGCCCTGATAACTATGGCTACACCTTC. Translated: CASSPDNYGYTF. The chain combines TRBV7-9 with TRBJ1-2; D not resolved. Germline V gene lookup returns CDR1 SEHNR and CDR2 FQNEAQ (reference sequence). The CDR3 is 12 residues long. The variable domain in full, completed from reference TRBV7-9 and TRBJ1-2, reads DTGVSQNPRHKITKRGQNVTFRCDPISEHNRLYWYRQTLGQGPEFLTYFQNEAQLEKSRLLSDRFSAERPKGSFSTLEIQRTEQGDSAMYLCASSPDNYGYTFGSGTRLTVV.